Sequencing of this TCR beta chain was carried out in a study of cytomegalovirus exposure and HLA in healthy donors. The donors were in the approximately 130-subject validation cohort; that cohort was separate from the roughly 660-subject first cohort. Comments on this clone: Its specificity is not known.

TCRdb keeps only in-frame clones here, not all; method: immunoSEQ multiplex PCR. The sample carries 110,000 to 150,000 clones, 75% to 90% recorded once. General study findings and limits: TCR sequences were mostly rare, though some public TCRs occurred in many donors. Reports described diagnosis of cytomegalovirus status by the classifier as highly specific and sensitive. Researchers catalogued 160 or so TCR beta chains as cytomegalovirus-associated.

The sequence derives from a woman aged 25 to 39 in good health and CMV-seropositive. The sample taken for sequencing was PBMCs.

CDR3 region: CASSGGTSLADTQYF. CDR3 DNA: TGCGCCAGCAGCGGAGGGACTAGCTTGGCAGATACGCAGTATTTT. The chain has TRBV5-1 and TRBJ2-3, with 9 bases matching TRBD2. The CDR3 has 15 amino acids. Germline V lookup: CDR1 SGHRS, CDR2 YFSETQ. V was pared by 4 bases and J by 4 bases, with 7 bases of the junction left unmatched.